The source of this T cell receptor beta chain is a study of blood T cells in healthy people across ages. Germline assignment: CDR1 SGHTA and CDR2 FQGNSA. Deletions cut 4 bases from V and 11 bases from J, with 20 bases between. This CDR3 contains 14 residues. With a J-beta primer mix and a sample-barcoded 5' primer, a second PCR ran 7 to 11 cycles. A single record per CDR3 protein comes from TCRdb applying MiXCR to the 5' RACE reads. In the table there are more than 750,000 distinct CDR3 sequences, about 28% of which are singletons. Of note for this clonotype: The antigen is unknown.

Findings and limits, study-wide: Donor CMV status was unknown, possibly confounding expanded clonotype changes.

These data were likewise used in another study, on T cells of mothers and their children.

The rearrangement joins TRBV7-2 to TRBJ2-5; a weak D match, TRBD2 (6 bases). This sequence originates from a middle-aged woman in good health. The sequencing input was blood. The CDR3 here is CASSWGDSVREQYF. The CDR3 nucleotides read TGTGCCAGCAGCTGGGGGGACTCCGTTAGGGAGCAGTACTTC. Using reference TRBV7-2 and TRBJ2-5 for the parts outside the CDR3, the full variable domain is GAGVSQSPSNKVTEKGKDVELRCDPISGHTALYWYRQSLGQGLEFLIYFQGNSAPDKSGLPSDRFSAERTGGSVSTLTIQRTQQEDSAVYLCASSWGDSVREQYFGPGTRLLVL.